This entry lists 16 T cell receptor beta chains sequenced from one sample in a study of T cell responses to AZD1222 COVID-19 vaccine. Clones were read by immunoSEQ multiplex PCR, and TCRdb kept only the in-frame ones, dropping some. This table has around 130,000 clones, about 89% appearing once. The sample in question was peripheral blood, obtained 28 days after the second AZD1222 dose. These TCRs come from an adult who received the AZD1222 COVID-19 vaccine.

The chain has TRBV6-5 and TRBJ1-1; 9 nucleotides align to TRBD1. CDR1 and CDR2 from the germline V gene are MNHEY and SVGAGI. V was pared by 7 bases and J by 4 bases, with 4 bases of the junction left unmatched. The CDR3 runs 13 residues. This CDR3 is CASIEGQGTEAFF. The CDR3 DNA sequence: TGTGCCAGCATAGAGGGACAGGGCACTGAAGCTTTCTTT.

The rearrangement uses TRBV7-8 and TRBJ1-2; maybe TRBD1 (5 bases). V lost 2 bases, J lost 4 bases, and 11 bases lay in between. Germline values: CDR1 SGHVS, CDR2 FQNEAQ. The CDR3 covers 14 residues. CDR3 sequence (DNA): TGTGCCAGCAGCTTATGGGGCGGTCTCTATGGCTACACCTTC. Amino acid sequence: CASSLWGGLYGYTF. Combining the CDR3 with reference TRBV7-8 and TRBJ1-2 gives the whole variable domain GAGVSQSPRYKVAKRGQDVALRCDPISGHVSLFWYQQALGQGPEFLTYFQNEAQLDKSGLPSDRFFAERPEGSVSTLKIQRTQQEDSAVYLCASSLWGGLYGYTFGSGTRLTVV.

The CDR3 region is CASSLVETGTDTQYF. The CDR3 coding sequence is TGTGCCAGCAGCTTAGTTGAGACAGGGACAGATACGCAGTATTTT. The chain couples TRBV7-2 to TRBJ2-3; 7 nucleotides line up with TRBD1. V was clipped by 1 base and J by 3 bases; unmatched bases: 4. Germline CDR1 is SGHTA and CDR2 is FQGNSA. This CDR3 comprises 15 residues.

The DNA of the CDR3 is TGTGCCAGCAGCATGACAGGGTTATCCTACGAGCAGTACTTC. It specifies CASSMTGLSYEQYF. The chain joins TRBV11-2 to TRBJ2-7; TRBD1 aligns across 7 bases. The CDR3 contains 14 residues. Germline CDR1 is SGHAT and CDR2 is FQNNGV. V was clipped by 5 bases and J by 1 base; unmatched bases: 5. The full variable domain, rest sourced from reference TRBV11-2 and TRBJ2-7, is EAGVAQSPRYKIIEKRQSVAFWCNPISGHATLYWYQQILGQGPKLLIQFQNNGVVDDSQLPKDRFSAERLKGVDSTLKIQPAKLEDSAVYLCASSMTGLSYEQYFGPGTRLTVT.

This chain links TRBV30 with TRBJ1-1; D perhaps matches TRBD1 (5 bases). Germline lookup yields CDR1 GTSNPN and CDR2 SVGIG (reference sequence). The CDR3 contains 11 residues. V was cut by 1 base and J by 7 bases, with 7 bases left in between. For the CDR3, the DNA is TGTGCCTGGAGTGGGGACTATGAAGCTTTCTTT. This codes for CAWSGDYEAFF.

This clone was recorded only once. The chain employs TRBV19 and TRBJ1-4; perhaps TRBD1 as D (5 bases). V was pared by 6 bases and J by 8 bases, with 10 bases between. Germline CDR1 reads LNHDA; CDR2 reads SQIVND (reference sequence). This CDR3 is built from 12 residues. The CDR3 coding sequence is TGTGCCAGTAGGGTAGGGGAAGAAAAACTGTTTTTT. Amino acids: CASRVGEEKLFF.

This rearrangement joins TRBV5-4 to TRBJ1-6; TRBD1 is a possible D gene (6 bases). The ends were cut back, 4 bases at V and 6 bases at J, with 11 bases in the middle. CDR1 and CDR2 (germline): SGHNT, YYREEE (reference sequence). The CDR3 loop spans 14 amino acids. The CDR3 spells CASSLQGSNSPLHF. In DNA form, the CDR3 reads TGTGCCAGCAGCCTGCAGGGGTCTAATTCACCCCTCCACTTT.

The J gene is TRBJ1-1, the V gene TRBV29-1; no definite D call. The germline gives CDR1 SQVTM, CDR2 ANQGSEA. V shed 8 bases and J shed 3 bases, with 10 bases lying between them. The CDR3 runs 11 residues. The CDR3 bases are TGCAGCCATGGACGGGACACTGAAGCTTTCTTT. It translates to CSHGRDTEAFF.

The table lists this clone with a few counts. The chain couples TRBV10-2 to TRBJ1-3; D is uncertain. V was pared by 10 bases and J by 1 base, with 11 bases between. This CDR3 has 13 residues. Per the germline V gene, CDR1 is WSHSY and CDR2 is SAAADI. In nucleotides, the CDR3 is TGCGCCACCCAAGAATATTCTGGAAACACCATATATTTT. This encodes CATQEYSGNTIYF.

V is TRBV6-2 or TRBV6-3 and J is TRBJ2-2; the D is unclear. V was shortened by 0 bases and J by 6 bases, with 5 bases between the two germline ends. Germline values: CDR1 MNHEY, CDR2 SVGEGT. The CDR3 covers 13 residues. The CDR3 loop reads CASSYSRPGELFF. The DNA for the CDR3 is TGTGCCAGCAGTTACTCGAGGCCCGGGGAGCTGTTTTTT.

This chain uses TRBV7-9 with TRBJ1-3, with 8 bases lining up with TRBD1. The germline gives CDR1 SEHNR, CDR2 FQNEAQ (reference sequence). The ends lost 5 bases at V and 4 bases at J; junction bases unmatched: 4. The CDR3 has 14 residues. For the CDR3, the DNA is TGTGCCAGCAGCCCGCGGACAGGGGGAAACACCATATATTTT. Translated, it gives CASSPRTGGNTIYF.

This chain uses TRBV7-6 with TRBJ2-5; perhaps TRBD1 as D (6 bases). The V end lost 1 base, the J end lost 5 bases, and 14 bases lay between the germline ends. This CDR3 has 15 amino acids. Germline V gene data show CDR1 as SGHVS and CDR2 as FNYEAQ. The CDR3 sequence is CASSLGQGLMETQYF. The CDR3 nucleotides read TGTGCCAGCAGCTTAGGGCAGGGGCTAATGGAGACCCAGTACTTC.

The chain is built from TRBV3-1 (or the pseudogene TRBV3-2) and TRBJ1-1; the D is unclear. This CDR3 spans 14 amino acids. The V gene lost 4 bases and the J gene lost 2 bases, with 11 bases spanning the gap. Germline V gives CDR1 LGHDT, CDR2 YNNKEL (reference sequence). The CDR3 nucleotides are TGTGCCAGCAGCCCGGGTATAGCCAACACTGAAGCTTTCTTT. It is translated as CASSPGIANTEAFF.

This clone was recorded once. The chain combines TRBV29-1 with TRBJ1-1, with 7 nucleotides matching TRBD1. The CDR3 has 10 amino acids. Germline values: CDR1 SQVTM, CDR2 ANQGSEA. V trimming: 7 bases; J trimming: 7 bases; junction bases outside the gene matches: 3. The CDR3 protein is CSARDSEAFF. Written as DNA, the CDR3 is TGCAGCGCCCGGGACAGTGAAGCTTTCTTT.

V usage is TRBV6-5 and J usage is TRBJ2-1; D tentatively reads TRBD1 or TRBD2 (5 bases each). The germline V and J ends were trimmed by 2 bases and 7 bases, with 12 bases remaining between them. The CDR3 is made up of 14 amino acids. The V gene's germline CDR1 is MNHEY and CDR2 SVGAGI. This chain's CDR3 is CASSYVEGLNEQFF. CDR3 nucleotides: TGTGCCAGCAGTTACGTAGAGGGGTTAAATGAGCAGTTCTTC.

The chain employs TRBV30 and TRBJ2-1; D is undetermined. There are 14 residues in the CDR3. Trimming stripped 3 bases from V and 0 bases from J, with 9 bases between. The germline V gene encodes CDR1 GTSNPN and CDR2 SVGIG (reference sequence). CDR3 amino acids: CAWRGGSSYNEQFF. In nucleotides, the CDR3 is TGTGCCTGGAGAGGCGGATCCTCCTACAATGAGCAGTTCTTC.